The 13 T cell receptor beta chains below all came from one sample that was sequenced in a study of T cell repertoires in cytomegalovirus infection. Each CDR3 protein gets one entry after TCRdb re-called the reads with MiXCR. The sample shows about 140,000 distinct CDR3 sequences, about 6.3% of them seen only once. The sample was PBMCs. Source of these receptors: a human donor in good health (CMV status not recorded). Some clones in this sample may be carry-over from other donors' samples.

The chain combines TRBV29-1 with TRBJ1-4, with 9 bases lining up with TRBD1. The CDR3 sequence is 13 residues long. Germline lookup yields CDR1 SQVTM and CDR2 ANQGSEA. V was clipped by 6 bases and J by 7 bases; unmatched bases: 6. CDR3 bases: TGCAGCGTCGATACAGGGGGCGGTGAAAAACTGTTTTTT. Translating gives CSVDTGGGEKLFF.

This clonotype has ten or more counts. The rearrangement uses TRBV20-1 and TRBJ1-1; D gene ambiguous. This CDR3 has 13 amino acids. Per the germline V gene, CDR1 is DFQATT and CDR2 is SNEGSKA (reference sequence). Trimming took 3 bases from V and 7 from J, leaving 15 bases between them. The CDR3 DNA sequence: TGCAGTGCTAGTATCGGGGATCGAATTGAAGCTTTCTTT. It encodes CSASIGDRIEAFF.

This clonotype showed up many times. The genes are TRBV19 and TRBJ2-7, with a possible D match to TRBD1 (5 bases). V was shortened by 3 bases and J by 4 bases, with 10 bases between the two germline ends. CDR3 length: 13 amino acids. CDR1 is LNHDA and CDR2 is SQIVND in the germline V gene (reference sequence). The CDR3 DNA follows: TGTGCCAGTAGTATTTCTCGACAGTACGAGCAGTACTTC. It codes for CASSISRQYEQYF.

The CDR3 nucleotides read TGCGCCAGCAGCTTGGGTGGGCGGTACGAGCAGTACTTC. Encoded protein: CASSLGGRYEQYF. This chain joins TRBV5-1 and TRBJ2-7; D remains unclear. The CDR3 is 13 residues long. V lost 0 bases and J lost 4, with 8 bases in between. CDR1 and CDR2 from the germline V gene are SGHRS and YFSETQ.

This clonotype was counted between two and nine times. The chain combines TRBV4-3 with TRBJ2-5; 10 nucleotides agree with TRBD1. CDR3 length equals 17 residues. CDR1 is LGHNA, CDR2 YSLEER, per germline. V was clipped by 4 bases and J by 4 bases; unmatched bases: 12. The CDR3: CASSPGVGTGVGETQYF. As DNA, the CDR3 is TGCGCCAGCAGCCCCGGAGTAGGGACAGGGGTTGGAGAGACCCAGTACTTC.

This clonotype was found many times. This rearrangement joins TRBV7-6 to TRBJ2-3; D possibly corresponds to TRBD2 (5 bases). CDR1 SGHVS and CDR2 FNYEAQ come from the germline V gene. The CDR3 length is 14 residues. V was clipped by 5 bases and J by 1 base, with 10 bases between them. CDR3 loop: CASSPRDRTDTQYF. DNA for the CDR3: TGTGCCAGCAGCCCCCGGGATCGCACAGATACGCAGTATTTT.

This clonotype has at least ten counts. The DNA for the CDR3 is TGTGCCAGCAGTTCCGCCGGGATGAACACTGAAGCTTTCTTT. This encodes CASSSAGMNTEAFF. This rearrangement joins TRBV6-5 to TRBJ1-1; D gene unclear. This CDR3 has 14 residues. Trimming took 4 bases from V and 0 from J, leaving 9 bases between them. CDR1 MNHEY and CDR2 SVGAGI come from the germline V gene.

This clonotype was recorded at least ten times. The chain carries TRBV19 and TRBJ2-1; 8 positions match TRBD1. V lost 3 bases and J lost 4; bases outside the gene matches: 5. From germline, CDR1 is LNHDA and CDR2 SQIVND (reference sequence). CDR3 length: 15 residues. As DNA, the CDR3 is TGTGCCAGTAGTATCGAGGACAGGGATTACAATGAGCAGTTCTTC. It yields the protein CASSIEDRDYNEQFF.

This chain uses TRBV19 with TRBJ1-5; 7 positions agree with TRBD1. Germline CDR1 reads LNHDA; CDR2 reads SQIVND (reference sequence). The CDR3 runs 15 residues. Losses at the gene ends were 3 bases for V and 7 bases for J; bases not matched to a gene: 9. The CDR3 sequence: CASSIIGGQRQPQHF. For the CDR3, the DNA is TGTGCCAGTAGTATTATTGGGGGACAGAGGCAGCCCCAGCATTTT.

This clonotype was picked up many times. The chain carries TRBV7-8 and TRBJ2-3; TRBD2 matches at 10 bases. The junction had 7 bases not matched to a gene; V was cut back by 5 bases and J by 5 bases. CDR3 size: 15 residues. The germline V gene has CDR1 SGHVS and CDR2 FQNEAQ. DNA for the CDR3: TGTGCCAGCAGCCAAGCGGGGGGGCCGGGAGATACGCAGTATTTT. It codes for CASSQAGGPGDTQYF.

The sample holds many counts of this clonotype. The rearrangement uses TRBV6-2 or TRBV6-3 and TRBJ2-1; the D gene is possibly TRBD2 (5 bases). Deletions cut 4 bases from V and 9 bases from J, with 10 bases between. The CDR3 extends over 12 amino acids. Germline CDR1 MNHEY, CDR2 SVGEGT. CDR3 DNA sequence: TGTGCCAGCAGTTGGGAGAGAGGTGAGCAGTTCTTC. Protein product: CASSWERGEQFF.

The chain employs TRBV12-3 or TRBV12-4 and TRBJ2-7; no firm D call. This CDR3 is built from 16 residues. V lost 2 bases, J lost 6 bases, and 20 bases lay in between. The CDR3 reads CASSLPPGLGFLEQYF. The CDR3 bases are TGTGCCAGCAGTTTACCTCCGGGCCTGGGGTTTCTCGAGCAGTACTTC.

This clonotype was detected a few times. The chain combines TRBV20-1 with TRBJ1-1; D may be TRBD1 (5 bases). V lost 3 bases, J lost 1 base, and 12 bases lay in between. The germline CDR1 and CDR2 sequences are DFQATT and SNEGSKA (reference sequence). The CDR3 extends over 14 amino acids. The CDR3: CSASAPGRNTEAFF. The CDR3 nucleotides read TGCAGTGCTAGCGCTCCAGGGCGGAACACTGAAGCTTTCTTT.